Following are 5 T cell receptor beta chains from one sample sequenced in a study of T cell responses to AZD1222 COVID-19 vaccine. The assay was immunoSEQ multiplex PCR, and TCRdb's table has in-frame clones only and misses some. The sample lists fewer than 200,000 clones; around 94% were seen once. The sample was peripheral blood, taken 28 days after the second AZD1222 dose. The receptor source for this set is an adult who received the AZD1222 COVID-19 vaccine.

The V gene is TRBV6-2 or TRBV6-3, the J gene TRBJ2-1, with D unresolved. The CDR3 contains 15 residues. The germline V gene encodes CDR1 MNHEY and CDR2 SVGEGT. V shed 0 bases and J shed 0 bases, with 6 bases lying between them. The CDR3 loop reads CASSYSSYSYNEQFF. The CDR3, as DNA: TGTGCCAGCAGTTACTCGTCTTACTCCTACAATGAGCAGTTCTTC.

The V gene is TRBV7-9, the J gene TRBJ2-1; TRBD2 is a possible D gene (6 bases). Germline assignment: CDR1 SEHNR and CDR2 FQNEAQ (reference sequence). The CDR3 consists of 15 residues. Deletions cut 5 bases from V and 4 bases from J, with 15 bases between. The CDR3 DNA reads TGTGCCAGCAGCCCTATGGGAGCGGGTTACAATGAGCAGTTCTTC. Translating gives CASSPMGAGYNEQFF.

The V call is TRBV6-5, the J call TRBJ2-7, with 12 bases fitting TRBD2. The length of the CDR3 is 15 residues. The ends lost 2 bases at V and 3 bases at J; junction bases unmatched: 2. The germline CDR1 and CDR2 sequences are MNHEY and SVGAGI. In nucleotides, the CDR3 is TGTGCCAGCAGTTACGAACTAGCGGGAGGCTACGAGCAGTACTTC. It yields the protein CASSYELAGGYEQYF.

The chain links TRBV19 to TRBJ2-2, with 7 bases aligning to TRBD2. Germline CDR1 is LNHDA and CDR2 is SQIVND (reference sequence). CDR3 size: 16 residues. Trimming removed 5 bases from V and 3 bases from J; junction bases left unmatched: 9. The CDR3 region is CASSSLGRADTGELFF. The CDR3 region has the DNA TGTGCCAGTAGTTCTCTGGGGAGGGCCGACACCGGGGAGCTGTTTTTT.

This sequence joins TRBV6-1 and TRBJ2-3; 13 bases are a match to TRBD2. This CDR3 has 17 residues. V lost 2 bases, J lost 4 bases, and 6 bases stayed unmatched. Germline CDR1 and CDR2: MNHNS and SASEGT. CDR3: CASSEIGTSGVADTQYF. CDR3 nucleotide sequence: TGTGCCAGCAGTGAAATTGGGACTAGCGGGGTCGCAGATACGCAGTATTTT.